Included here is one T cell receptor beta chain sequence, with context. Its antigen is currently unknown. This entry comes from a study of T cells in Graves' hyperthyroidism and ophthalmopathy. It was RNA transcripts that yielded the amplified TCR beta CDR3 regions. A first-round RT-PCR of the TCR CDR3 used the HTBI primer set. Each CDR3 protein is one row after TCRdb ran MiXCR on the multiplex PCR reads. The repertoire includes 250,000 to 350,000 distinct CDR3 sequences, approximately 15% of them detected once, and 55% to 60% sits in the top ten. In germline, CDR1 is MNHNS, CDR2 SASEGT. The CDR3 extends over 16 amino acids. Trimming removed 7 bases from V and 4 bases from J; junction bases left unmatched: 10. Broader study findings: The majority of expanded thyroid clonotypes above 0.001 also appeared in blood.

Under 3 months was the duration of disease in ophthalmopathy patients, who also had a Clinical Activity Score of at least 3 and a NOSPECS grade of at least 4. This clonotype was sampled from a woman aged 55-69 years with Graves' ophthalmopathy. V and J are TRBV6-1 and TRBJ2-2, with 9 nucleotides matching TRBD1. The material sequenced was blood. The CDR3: CASKPGQGFLTGELFF. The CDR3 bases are TGTGCCAGCAAACCAGGACAGGGGTTTCTCACCGGGGAGCTGTTTTTT.